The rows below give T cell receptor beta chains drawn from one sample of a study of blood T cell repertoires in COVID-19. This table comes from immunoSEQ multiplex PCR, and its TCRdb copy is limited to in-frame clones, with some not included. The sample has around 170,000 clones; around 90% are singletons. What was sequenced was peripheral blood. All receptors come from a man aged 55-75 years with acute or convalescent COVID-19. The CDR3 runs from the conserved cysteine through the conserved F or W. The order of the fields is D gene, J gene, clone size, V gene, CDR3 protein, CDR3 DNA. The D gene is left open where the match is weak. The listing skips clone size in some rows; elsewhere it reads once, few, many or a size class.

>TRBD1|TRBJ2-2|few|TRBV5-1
CASRPPGQGNTGELFF
TGCGCCAGCCGACCCCCAGGACAGGGGAACACCGGGGAGCTGTTTTTT
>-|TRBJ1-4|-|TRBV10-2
CASSDPRAVGEKLFF
TGCGCCAGCAGTGACCCCAGGGCCGTCGGGGAAAAACTGTTTTTT
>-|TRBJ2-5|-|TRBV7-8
CASTPGASGKGETQYF
TGTGCCAGCACCCCAGGGGCTAGCGGAAAGGGAGAGACCCAGTACTTC
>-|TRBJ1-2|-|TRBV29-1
CSVEGQGFYGYTF
TGCAGCGTTGAAGGGCAGGGGTTCTATGGCTACACCTTC
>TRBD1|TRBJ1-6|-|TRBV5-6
CASSPPRTGHNSPLHF
TGTGCCAGCAGCCCACCTCGGACAGGGCATAATTCACCCCTCCACTTT
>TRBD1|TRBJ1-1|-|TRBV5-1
CASSWTGGTEAFF
TGCGCCAGCAGCTGGACAGGGGGGACTGAAGCTTTCTTT
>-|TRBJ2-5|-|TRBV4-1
CASSQAHVGVGPKTQYF
TGCGCCAGCAGCCAAGCCCACGTAGGGGTGGGTCCAAAGACCCAGTACTTC
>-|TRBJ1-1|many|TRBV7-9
CASSPRGSPRGTEAFF
TGTGCCAGCAGCCCCCGGGGGTCCCCCCGGGGCACTGAAGCTTTCTTT
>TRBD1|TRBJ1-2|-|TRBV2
CASSGDSSNYGYTF
TGTGCCAGCAGTGGGGACAGCTCTAACTATGGCTACACCTTC
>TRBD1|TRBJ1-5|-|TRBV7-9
CASSLGQGQPQHF
TGTGCCAGCAGCTTAGGACAGGGTCAGCCCCAGCATTTT
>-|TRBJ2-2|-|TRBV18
CASSRENTGELFF
TGTGCCAGCTCACGAGAGAACACCGGGGAGCTGTTTTTT
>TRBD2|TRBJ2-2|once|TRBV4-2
CASSQRAGGTNTGELFF
TGTGCCAGCAGCCAACGAGCGGGGGGCACGAACACCGGGGAGCTGTTTTTT
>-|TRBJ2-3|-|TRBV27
CASSSRGTQYF
TGTGCCAGCAGTTCACGCGGTACGCAGTATTTT
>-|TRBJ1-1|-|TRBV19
CASSILGVTEAFF
TGTGCCAGTAGTATCCTCGGAGTAACTGAAGCTTTCTTT
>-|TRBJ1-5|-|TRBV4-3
CASSQVNGQPQHF
TGCGCCAGCAGCCAAGTGAACGGTCAGCCCCAGCATTTT
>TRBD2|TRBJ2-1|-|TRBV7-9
CASSEGTSGDNEQFF
TGTGCCAGCAGCGAAGGGACTAGCGGGGACAATGAGCAGTTCTTC
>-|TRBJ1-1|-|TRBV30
CAWSVQVGTEAFF
TGTGCCTGGAGTGTACAGGTGGGGACTGAAGCTTTCTTT
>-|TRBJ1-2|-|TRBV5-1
CASSLGEDGYTF
TGCGCCAGCAGCTTAGGAGAGGATGGCTACACCTTC
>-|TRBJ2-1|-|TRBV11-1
CASSLDLRGAGNEQFF
TGTGCCAGCAGCTTAGACTTGCGGGGCGCGGGCAATGAGCAGTTCTTC
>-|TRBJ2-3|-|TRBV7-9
CASSFFTQGWTDTQYF
TGTGCCAGCAGCTTCTTCACCCAGGGTTGGACAGATACGCAGTATTTT
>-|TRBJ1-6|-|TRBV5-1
CASSLGQVTSPLHF
TGCGCCAGCAGCTTGGGACAGGTAACTTCACCCCTCCACTTT
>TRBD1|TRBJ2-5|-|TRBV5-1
CASSRGQGNQETQYF
TGCGCCAGCAGCCGGGGACAGGGAAATCAAGAGACCCAGTACTTC
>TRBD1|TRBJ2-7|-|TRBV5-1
CASAGTGSYEQYF
TGCGCCAGCGCGGGGACAGGGTCCTACGAGCAGTACTTC
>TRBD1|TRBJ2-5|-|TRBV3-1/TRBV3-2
CASSQDPTGYETQYF
TGTGCCAGCAGCCAAGACCCGACAGGGTATGAGACCCAGTACTTC
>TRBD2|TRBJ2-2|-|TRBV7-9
CASSTSGRELFF
TGTGCCAGCAGCACTAGCGGCAGGGAGCTGTTTTTT
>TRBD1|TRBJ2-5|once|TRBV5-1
CASSPGTARFTQYF
TGCGCCAGCAGCCCGGGGACAGCTCGATTCACCCAGTACTTC
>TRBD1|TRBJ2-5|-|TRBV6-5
CASRFRQGSETQYF
TGTGCCAGCAGATTCCGACAGGGCTCAGAGACCCAGTACTTC
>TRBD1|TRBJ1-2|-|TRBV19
CASSIPDRDYYGYTF
TGTGCCAGTAGTATCCCCGACAGGGACTACTATGGCTACACCTTC
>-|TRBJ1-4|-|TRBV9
CASSFTGSGNEKLFF
TGTGCCAGCAGCTTTACAGGGAGTGGTAATGAAAAACTGTTTTTT
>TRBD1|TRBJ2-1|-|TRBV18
CASSLSPGQGEQFF
TGTGCCAGCTCACTCAGCCCGGGACAGGGGGAGCAGTTCTTC
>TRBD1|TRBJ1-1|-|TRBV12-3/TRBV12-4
CASSSDRGRAFF
TGTGCCAGCAGTTCAGACAGGGGGCGAGCTTTCTTT
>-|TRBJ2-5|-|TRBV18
CASSQGYQETQYF
TGTGCCAGCTCCCAGGGCTACCAAGAGACCCAGTACTTC
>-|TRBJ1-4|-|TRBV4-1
CASSQANSNEKLFF
TGCGCCAGCAGCCAAGCAAACAGTAACGAAAAACTGTTTTTT
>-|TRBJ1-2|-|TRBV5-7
CASMPGDGYTF
TGTGCCAGCATGCCCGGGGATGGCTACACCTTC
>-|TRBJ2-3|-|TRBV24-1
CATSDLSLTDTQYF
TGTGCCACCAGTGATTTAAGCCTCACAGATACGCAGTATTTT
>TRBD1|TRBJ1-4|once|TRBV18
CASSPRDSVNEKLFF
TGTGCCAGCTCACCCCGGGACAGCGTAAATGAAAAACTGTTTTTT
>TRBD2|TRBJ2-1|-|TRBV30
CAWSQASGGANEQFF
TGTGCCTGGAGTCAGGCTAGCGGGGGGGCCAATGAGCAGTTCTTC
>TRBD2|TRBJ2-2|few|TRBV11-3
CASATQGLAAGELFF
TGTGCCAGCGCAACACAGGGACTAGCGGCCGGGGAGCTGTTTTTT
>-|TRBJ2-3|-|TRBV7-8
CASSLVRGSRTDTQYF
TGTGCCAGCAGCTTAGTACGTGGGAGCAGGACAGATACGCAGTATTTT
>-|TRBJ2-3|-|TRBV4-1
CASSLLPVYGTDTQYF
TGCGCCAGCAGCCTCCTACCCGTGTACGGCACAGATACGCAGTATTTT
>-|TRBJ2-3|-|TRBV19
CASSRDTQKHPDTQYF
TGTGCCAGTAGTAGGGACACCCAGAAGCATCCAGATACGCAGTATTTT
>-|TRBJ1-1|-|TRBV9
CASSVAIHRGTEAFF
TGTGCCAGCAGCGTAGCCATTCATCGGGGGACTGAAGCTTTCTTT
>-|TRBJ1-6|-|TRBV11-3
CASSLQGSSYNSPLHF
TGTGCCAGCAGCTTACAGGGGAGCTCCTATAATTCACCCCTCCACTTT
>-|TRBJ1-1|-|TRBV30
CAWSVQTNTEAFF
TGTGCCTGGAGTGTACAAACGAACACTGAAGCTTTCTTT
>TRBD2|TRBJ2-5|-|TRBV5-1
CASSLAGRVETQYF
TGCGCCAGCAGCTTGGCCGGGAGGGTTGAGACCCAGTACTTC
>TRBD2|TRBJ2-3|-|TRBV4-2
CASSLSLAGADTQYF
TGTGCCAGCAGCCTAAGCCTAGCGGGGGCAGATACGCAGTATTTT
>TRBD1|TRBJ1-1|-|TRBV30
CAWTPGQGTYTEAFF
TGTGCCTGGACGCCGGGACAGGGGACCTACACTGAAGCTTTCTTT
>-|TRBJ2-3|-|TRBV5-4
CASSLDPESSTDTQYF
TGTGCCAGCAGCTTAGACCCGGAGTCTAGCACAGATACGCAGTATTTT
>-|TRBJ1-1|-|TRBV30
CAWSISVSYTEAFF
TGTGCCTGGAGTATCTCAGTCTCCTACACTGAAGCTTTCTTT
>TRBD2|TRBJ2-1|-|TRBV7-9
CASSLGTSGRYNEQFF
TGTGCCAGCAGCTTAGGGACTAGCGGACGCTACAATGAGCAGTTCTTC
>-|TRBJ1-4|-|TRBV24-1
CATRDNQDEKLFF
TGTGCCACCAGGGACAACCAGGATGAAAAACTGTTTTTT
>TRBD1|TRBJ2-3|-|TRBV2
CASRSDRGPSPHTQYF
TGTGCCAGCAGATCCGACAGGGGCCCTTCCCCACATACGCAGTATTTT
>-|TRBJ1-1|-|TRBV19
CASSIGGAVEAFF
TGTGCCAGTAGTATTGGAGGGGCGGTGGAAGCTTTCTTT
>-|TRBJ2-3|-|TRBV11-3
CASSLGGRASTDTQYF
TGTGCCAGCAGCTTGGGAGGAAGGGCCAGCACAGATACGCAGTATTTT
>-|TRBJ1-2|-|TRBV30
CAWIPRSILRGYTF
TGTGCCTGGATCCCACGGTCGATCTTACGTGGCTACACCTTC